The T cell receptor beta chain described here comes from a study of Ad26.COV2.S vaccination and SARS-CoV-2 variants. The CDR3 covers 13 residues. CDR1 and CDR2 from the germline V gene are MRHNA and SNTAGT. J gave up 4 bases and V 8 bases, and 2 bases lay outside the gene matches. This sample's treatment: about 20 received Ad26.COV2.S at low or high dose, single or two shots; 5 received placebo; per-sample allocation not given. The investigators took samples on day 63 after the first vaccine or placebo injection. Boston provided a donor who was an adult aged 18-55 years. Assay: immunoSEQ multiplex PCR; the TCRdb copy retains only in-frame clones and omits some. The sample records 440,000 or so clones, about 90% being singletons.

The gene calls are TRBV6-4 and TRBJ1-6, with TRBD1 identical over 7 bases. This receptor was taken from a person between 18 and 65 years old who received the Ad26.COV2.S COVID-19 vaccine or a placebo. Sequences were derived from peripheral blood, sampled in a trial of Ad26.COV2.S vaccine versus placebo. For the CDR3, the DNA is TGTGCCAGCCGGGGACAGTATAATTCACCCCTCCACTTT. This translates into CASRGQYNSPLHF.